This T cell receptor beta chain derives from a study of cytomegalovirus exposure and HLA in healthy donors (dated by TCRdb to 2017 to 2019). As for the study more broadly: According to an earlier analysis of a few hundred of the donors, 150 million to 200 million T cells yielded roughly 110 million unique TCR beta sequences and roughly 280 Gb of sequence data. Typing coverage differed by locus: A, B, C, DRB1 and DQB1 were typed in about 629-630 donors, DQA1 in 500 to 550, DPA1 in some 600, and DPB1 in 400 to 490. Among 300 to 500 genotyped donors of the cohort, an average of about 220,000 unique TCR beta nucleotide sequences was sequenced per donor, of which approximately 18% were non-productive. Roughly 5 DR-DQ haplotypes were handled as single units for association and clustering, since linkage in the cohort was strong. An early release covering roughly 580 HLA-typed donors comprised about 290 gigabases of sequencing data and 85 million or so unique TCR sequences. The study used immunosequencing to profile the T cell repertoires of 670 or so subjects and linked those repertoires to cytomegalovirus serostatus. Donor age, sex, ethnicity and CMV serostatus were compiled together with the repertoire data. All discovery cohort repertoires had been generated on a single sequencing platform. A separate validation cohort of more than 100 different subjects was used in addition to the roughly 620-subject first cohort. An earlier analysis of some 500 of the donors used high-throughput TCR beta sequencing to judge whether each TCR beta V gene segment behaved as functional or pseudogenic. In a later genetic analysis, genome-wide SNP genotypes for about 65% of the 666 donors were used, and that subset was treated as a discovery cohort. Of the 398 genotyped donors, about 84% fell in the genetic ancestry cluster associated with self-reported Caucasian donors. A later analysis re-analyzed previously published TCR beta repertoires from about 730 donors and added high-resolution HLA genotyping to study TCR occurrence patterns. The study aimed to test whether cataloging public T cell receptors could reveal signatures of past pathogen exposure. High-throughput TCR immunosequencing, statistical association of individual TCRs with disease status, and machine learning were combined to predict cytomegalovirus infection status. HLA typing included class I and class II loci at four-digit resolution. Rather than drawing on any new phenotypic data, the later analysis identified candidate immune exposures from TCR beta sequences and the way those sequences occurred across donors. Study-wide conclusions, independent of this receptor: Because HLA typing was missing for some donors at each locus, association tests included only the typed subset. While some public TCRs were present in many individuals, most TCR sequences turned up only very rarely across donors. A few of the identified cytomegalovirus-associated TCR beta chains were confirmed in vitro to be specific for cytomegalovirus antigens. In a later genetic analysis, a missense DCLRE1C variant was associated with V-gene and J-gene trimming of TCR beta chains, and the association was replicated in an independent cohort. Sequencing depth was assumed to be roughly uniform across donors in the presence/absence analyses, though that assumption may not hold. Linkage disequilibrium might explain the correlated functional status among segregating V segments, but an unknown experimental factor could not be ruled out. In a later analysis, HLA-associated TCR beta chains were found to be more clonally expanded and to have lower generation probabilities than equally common non-associated chains. The only immune exposure information available for the cohort was CMV serostatus. A cluster of highly shared sequence variants was judged likely to represent a technical artifact of the sequencing pipeline. In a later analysis, TCR association rates were found to vary across HLA loci, with the most associated TCRs seen for DRB1 alleles and the fewest for HLA-C alleles. In a later analysis, some 17,000 TCR beta sequences were associated with specific HLA alleles at a false discovery rate of 0.05. Broadly in line with IMGT annotations, most TCR beta V segments showed up in productive rearrangements about 87% or about 30% of the time in an earlier analysis of 587 of the donors. The study listed 150 to 200 TCR beta chains as associated with cytomegalovirus. A further reported finding was that TCR beta sequences accurately predicted the HLA-A and HLA-B alleles for most subjects in the first cohort. In both the original and validation cohorts, the classifier was reported to diagnose cytomegalovirus status with high specificity and sensitivity. Because the 87-base-pair reads could not distinguish some IMGT-functional V segments, including TRBV6-2 and TRBV6-3, those segments were excluded. The earlier analysis of about 600 of the donors excluded 15 to 20 rarely observed V segments, including chromosome 9 orphons, because counts were too low. Compared with the roughly 600-donor mean, donors in an Asian-associated ancestry cluster had fewer N-insertions in productive TCRs, according to a later genetic analysis. Several of the top co-occurrence clusters appeared to be linked to parvovirus B19, influenza, CMV and Epstein-Barr virus, according to a later analysis. Strong co-occurrence of HLA alleles, especially DR and DQ, made assigning TCR associations to individual alleles difficult. A later analysis found that most CMV-associated TCR beta chains appeared HLA-restricted, with HLA associations seemingly driven largely by CMV exposure. It was suggested by the authors that the approach could potentially be generalized to other disease states and immunological phenotypes. In this cohort, only TCR beta chains were sequenced, and detectable features were limited by the absence of alpha or paired-chain data.

The cohort consisted of 600 to 750 healthy bone marrow donors. All cohort members were sampled while nominally healthy, although unrecorded immune exposures were likely present. The donor was CMV seronegative and was included in the group of a few hundred seronegative cohort members. A peripheral blood sample was collected from each donor, and TCR beta sequencing was performed on peripheral blood mononuclear cells. The Qiagen DNeasy Blood Extraction Kit was used to extract genomic DNA from the blood cell samples. The method was the immunoSEQ multiplex PCR assay. For the multiplex PCR, a mixture combining 60 forward primers for TCR Vbeta segments and 13 reverse primers for TCR Jbeta segments was used. The CDR3 region of rearranged TCR beta genes was amplified from genomic DNA with a multiplex PCR assay. On the Illumina HiSeq System, the amplified TCR beta libraries were sequenced as 87-base-pair reads. The authors processed their data as follows. A later analysis counted tens of millions of unique TCR beta chains across the 640 or so repertoires, and around 12 million of these chains were shared by at least two donors. To remove PCR and sequencing errors, raw reads were error-corrected and collapsed into unique sequences using a nearest-neighbor algorithm that merged closely related sequences. Alignment of CDR3 sequences to IMGT reference sequences was used to assign V, D and J gene segments. For a sequence to be retained, at least a six-nucleotide match to both a V gene segment and a J gene segment was required. Rearrangements were classified as productive when the CDR3 lacked stop codons and remained in frame with V and J, and all other rearrangements were classified as non-productive. Following IMGT convention, CDR3 was defined as the stretch from the second conserved V-encoded cysteine to the conserved J-encoded phenylalanine. In an earlier analysis of 550 to 650 of the donors, sequences lacking an unambiguous match to a single V gene segment were excluded. An earlier analysis of almost 600 of the donors classified V segments as functional when productive rearrangements were above 56.7% and as segregating when the standard deviation between donors was above 5%. A statistical classification framework was built for diagnosing cytomegalovirus status from the catalog of TCR beta chain sequences. In a later analysis, V and J genes were assigned by comparing TCR nucleotide sequences against IMGT/GENE-DB human TR gene sequences. The TCRdist pipeline was used in a later analysis to assign CDR3 sequences and most-parsimonious VDJ recombination scenarios. In a later analysis, each TCR beta chain was defined by its CDR3 amino acid sequence together with its V-gene family, and reads without a unique V-gene family were excluded. A later analysis removed several hundred highly shared, low-generation-probability nucleotide sequences to deal with suspected cross-contamination and a sequencing artifact. In a later analysis, a clonal expansion index was calculated for each public chain from normalized within-repertoire ranks of inferred template counts. Generation probabilities in a later analysis came from a VDJ recombination model fitted to out-of-frame rearrangements, and those results were checked against IGoR. In a later analysis, TCR-TCR, TCR-HLA and TCR-CMV co-occurrence was scored with hypergeometric tests, and a repertoire-size bias correction was applied to TCR pairs. A later analysis estimated false discovery rates by permuting HLA or CMV assignments 20 times. In a later analysis, co-occurring TCRs were grouped with DBSCAN, and TCRdist sequence similarity was added when clustering was performed within HLA-allele-positive subsets. Repertoires with fewer than 30,000 or more than 120,000 public chains, plus five repertoires with anomalous nucleotide sharing, were excluded from co-occurrence clustering. TCRdb stores this immuneACCESS table with in-frame sequences only. Part of the clones is absent; in the studies checked, under half of the shortfall reflects unresolved V genes, and no reason is known for the rest. The V and J calls and the clone size are those of that table, but D and trimming were determined from the DNA. The sample table records about 140,000 clones. In total, the top ten clones hold 0.8% to 1% of the sample.

Details on this clone: The antigen it binds to is not known.

CDR1 and CDR2, looked up from the germline V gene (reference sequence), are GTSNPN and SVGIG. Inclusive of the bounding cysteine and phenylalanine, the CDR3 is 15 residues long. This entry keeps only the CDR3 DNA: 45 bases, framed from base 1. Deletion took 3 bases off V and 4 bases off J, with a span of 18 bases between the germline ends. Source material: PBMCs. The receptor was isolated from a male donor in good health and CMV-seronegative. This chain is built from TRBV30 and TRBJ1-1, with the D gene call left open. The nucleotide sequence is TGTGCCTGGAGACCGTACCGGGGTCTTAGCACTGAAGCTTTCTTT. This yields the protein CAWRPYRGLSTEAFF.